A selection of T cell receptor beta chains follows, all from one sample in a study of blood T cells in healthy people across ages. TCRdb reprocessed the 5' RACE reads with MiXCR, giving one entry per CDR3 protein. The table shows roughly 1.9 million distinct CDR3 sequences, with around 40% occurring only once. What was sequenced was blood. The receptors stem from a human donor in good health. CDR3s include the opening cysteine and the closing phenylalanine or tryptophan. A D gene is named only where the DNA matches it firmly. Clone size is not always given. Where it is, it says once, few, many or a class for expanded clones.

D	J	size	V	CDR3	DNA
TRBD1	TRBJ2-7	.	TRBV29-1	CSGRGTGPYEQYF	TGCAGCGGGCGAGGGACAGGGCCCTACGAGCAGTACTTC
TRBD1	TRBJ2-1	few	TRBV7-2	CASSLGGSGQVLYNEQFF	TGTGCCAGCAGCCTAGGAGGCTCGGGACAGGTTCTCTACAATGAGCAGTTCTTC
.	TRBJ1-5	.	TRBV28	CASRPQGRQPQHF	TGTGCCAGCAGGCCACAGGGTCGGCAGCCCCAGCATTTT
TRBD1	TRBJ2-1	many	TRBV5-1	CASSPDRGLYNEQFF	TGCGCCAGCAGTCCCGACAGGGGCCTCTACAATGAGCAGTTCTTC
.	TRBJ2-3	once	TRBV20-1	CSARRRGGTDTQYF	TGCAGTGCTAGAAGGAGGGGAGGAACAGATACGCAGTATTTT
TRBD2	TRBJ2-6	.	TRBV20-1	CSANREGEGDVLTF	TGCAGTGCTAACCGGGAGGGTGAGGGGGACGTCCTGACTTTC
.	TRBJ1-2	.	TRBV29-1	CSVLTFDRNSYGYTF	TGCAGCGTCCTTACCTTTGACAGAAACTCCTATGGCTACACCTTC
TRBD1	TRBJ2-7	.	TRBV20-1	CSASFRTGPTYEQYF	TGCAGTGCTAGTTTTCGGACAGGGCCAACCTACGAGCAGTACTTC
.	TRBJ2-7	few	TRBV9	CASSVGGEPSDEQYF	TGTGCCAGCAGCGTAGGTGGGGAACCCTCTGACGAGCAGTACTTC
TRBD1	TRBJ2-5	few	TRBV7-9	CASSFNPGGEIQYF	TGTGCCAGCAGCTTTAACCCAGGGGGAGAGATCCAGTACTTC
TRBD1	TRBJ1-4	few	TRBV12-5	CASGETGLFEKLFF	TGTGCTAGTGGAGAGACAGGGTTATTTGAAAAACTGTTTTTT
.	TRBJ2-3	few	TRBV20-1	CSASRDGTSTDTQYF	TGCAGTGCTAGTCGGGACGGAACTAGCACAGATACACAGTATTTT
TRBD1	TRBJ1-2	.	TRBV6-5	CASGRDRVHGYTF	TGTGCCAGCGGCCGGGACAGGGTCCATGGCTACACCTTC
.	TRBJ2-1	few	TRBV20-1	CSARVLALRGRIVDEQFF	TGCAGTGCTAGAGTCTTAGCTTTGCGGGGTCGAATTGTGGATGAGCAGTTCTTC
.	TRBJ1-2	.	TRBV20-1	CSARERELPIYGYTF	TGCAGTGCTAGAGAAAGGGAGTTACCAATCTATGGCTACACCTTC
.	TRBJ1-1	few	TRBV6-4	CASSDSRTDLNTEAFF	TGTGCCAGCAGTGACTCCCGGACAGATTTGAACACTGAAGCTTTCTTT
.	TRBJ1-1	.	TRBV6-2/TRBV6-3	CASSYWQGPRDTEAFF	TGTGCCAGCAGTTACTGGCAGGGTCCACGGGACACTGAAGCTTTCTTT
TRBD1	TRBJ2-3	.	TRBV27	CASMILLDRASTDTQYF	TGTGCCAGCATGATCCTCTTGGACAGGGCTAGCACAGATACGCAGTATTTT
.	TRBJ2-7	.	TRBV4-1	CASSQGRIYEQYF	TGCGCCAGCAGCCAAGGTCGGATTTACGAGCAGTACTTC
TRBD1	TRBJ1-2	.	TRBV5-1	CASSDGTGALSYTF	TGCGCCAGCAGCGACGGGACAGGGGCATTATCCTACACCTTC
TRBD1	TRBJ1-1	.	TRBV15	CATSRAGQPEAFF	TGTGCCACCAGCAGAGCGGGACAGCCCGAAGCTTTCTTT
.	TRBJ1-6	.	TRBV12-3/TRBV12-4	CASSSSDSGSPLHF	TGTGCCAGCAGTTCGTCCGATTCAGGGTCACCCCTCCACTTT
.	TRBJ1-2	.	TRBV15	CATSRDRGAGGYTF	TGTGCCACCAGCAGAGATCGGGGGGCTGGTGGCTACACCTTC
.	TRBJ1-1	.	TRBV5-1	CASSLTLSGSTEAFF	TGCGCCAGCAGCTTGACCCTTTCAGGGAGCACTGAAGCTTTCTTT
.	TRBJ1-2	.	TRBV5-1	CASSPDPVHSSYGYTF	TGCGCCAGCAGCCCGGACCCGGTTCACTCGTCGTATGGCTACACCTTC
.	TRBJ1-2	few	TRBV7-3	CASSLSQYYGYTF	TGTGCCAGCAGCTTATCACAGTATTATGGCTACACCTTC
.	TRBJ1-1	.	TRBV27	CASSTTEAGLNTEAFF	TGTGCCAGCAGTACTACGGAGGCAGGACTGAACACTGAAGCTTTCTTT
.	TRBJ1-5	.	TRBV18	CASSPPGELQPQHF	TGTGCCAGCTCACCGCCGGGGGAGTTGCAGCCCCAGCATTTT
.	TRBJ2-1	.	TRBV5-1	CASSPEVAPQQFF	TGCGCCAGCAGCCCGGAGGTGGCTCCCCAGCAGTTCTTC
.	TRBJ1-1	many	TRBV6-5	CASSQNRAPGGTEAFF	TGTGCCAGCAGCCAGAACCGGGCCCCCGGAGGTACTGAAGCTTTCTTT
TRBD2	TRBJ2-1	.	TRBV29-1	CGVLGLAGLNEQFF	TGCGGCGTTCTTGGGCTAGCGGGGCTAAATGAGCAGTTCTTC
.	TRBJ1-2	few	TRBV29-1	CSVDLGVDGYTF	TGCAGCGTTGACCTCGGGGTGGATGGCTACACCTTC
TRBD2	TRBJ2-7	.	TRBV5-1	CASSSGVSSGTYEQYF	TGTGCCAGCAGCTCGGGTGTGAGTAGCGGGACCTACGAGCAGTACTTC
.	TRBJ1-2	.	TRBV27	CASSRTGLANYGYTF	TGTGCCAGCAGTAGAACAGGACTAGCTAACTATGGCTACACCTTC
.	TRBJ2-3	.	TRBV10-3	CAISESKGLTTDTQYF	TGTGCCATCAGTGAGTCGAAAGGATTGACCACAGATACGCAGTATTTT
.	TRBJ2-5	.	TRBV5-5	CASSFQSMETQYF	TGTGCCAGCAGCTTTCAGAGCATGGAGACCCAGTACTTC
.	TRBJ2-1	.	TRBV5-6	CASNFRGPYNEQFF	TGTGCCAGCAACTTCCGAGGCCCCTACAATGAGCAGTTCTTC
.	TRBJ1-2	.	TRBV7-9	CASGLEALGYTF	TGTGCCAGCGGCTTAGAGGCCCTGGGGTACACCTTC
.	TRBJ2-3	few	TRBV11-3	CASSLGAGTKSQYF	TGTGCCAGCAGCTTGGGGGCGGGGACAAAGTCGCAGTATTTT
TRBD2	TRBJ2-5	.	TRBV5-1	CASSFTSVGETQYF	TGCGCCAGCAGCTTCACTAGCGTGGGAGAGACCCAGTACTTC